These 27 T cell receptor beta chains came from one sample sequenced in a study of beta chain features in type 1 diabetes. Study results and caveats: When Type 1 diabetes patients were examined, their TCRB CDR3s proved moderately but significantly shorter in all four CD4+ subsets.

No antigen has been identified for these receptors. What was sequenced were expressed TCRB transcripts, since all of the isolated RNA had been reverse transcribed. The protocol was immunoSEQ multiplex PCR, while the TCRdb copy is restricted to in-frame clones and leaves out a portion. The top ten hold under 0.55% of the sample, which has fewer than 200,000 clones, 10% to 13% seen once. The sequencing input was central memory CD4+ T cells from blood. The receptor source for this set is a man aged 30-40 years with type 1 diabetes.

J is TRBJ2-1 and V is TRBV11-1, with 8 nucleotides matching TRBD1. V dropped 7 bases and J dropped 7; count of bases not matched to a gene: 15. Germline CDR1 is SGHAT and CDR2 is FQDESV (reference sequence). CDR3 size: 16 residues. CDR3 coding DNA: TGTGCCAGCACTCAGGGGCGGCAGGGGGCGTTTAATGAGCAGTTCTTC. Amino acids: CASTQGRQGAFNEQFF.

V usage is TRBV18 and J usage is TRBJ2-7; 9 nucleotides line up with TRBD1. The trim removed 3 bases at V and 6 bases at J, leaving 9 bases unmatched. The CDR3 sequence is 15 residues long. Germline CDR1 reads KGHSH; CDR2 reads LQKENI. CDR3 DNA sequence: TGTGCCAGCTCACCGGGACAGGGTACGTGGGGCGAGCAGTACTTC. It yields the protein CASSPGQGTWGEQYF.

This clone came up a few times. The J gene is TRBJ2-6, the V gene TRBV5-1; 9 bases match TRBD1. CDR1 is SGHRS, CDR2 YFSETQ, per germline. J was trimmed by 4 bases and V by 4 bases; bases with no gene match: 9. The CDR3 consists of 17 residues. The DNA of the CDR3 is TGCGCCAGCAGCCCAATAGGGACAGGGACGGGGGCCAACGTCCTGACTTTC. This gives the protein CASSPIGTGTGANVLTF.

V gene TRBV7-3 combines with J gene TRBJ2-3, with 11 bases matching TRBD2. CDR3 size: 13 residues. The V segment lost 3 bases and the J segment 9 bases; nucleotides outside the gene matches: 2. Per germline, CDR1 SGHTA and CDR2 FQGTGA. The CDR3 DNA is TGTGCCAGCAGCTTTAGACTAGCGGGGACGCAGTATTTT. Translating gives CASSFRLAGTQYF.

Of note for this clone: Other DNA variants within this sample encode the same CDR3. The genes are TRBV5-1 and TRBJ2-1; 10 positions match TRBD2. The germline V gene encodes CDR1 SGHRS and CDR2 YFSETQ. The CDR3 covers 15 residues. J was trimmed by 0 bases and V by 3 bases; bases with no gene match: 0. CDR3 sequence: CASSSSGSSYNEQFF. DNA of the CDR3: TGCGCCAGCAGCTCTAGCGGGAGCTCCTACAATGAGCAGTTCTTC.

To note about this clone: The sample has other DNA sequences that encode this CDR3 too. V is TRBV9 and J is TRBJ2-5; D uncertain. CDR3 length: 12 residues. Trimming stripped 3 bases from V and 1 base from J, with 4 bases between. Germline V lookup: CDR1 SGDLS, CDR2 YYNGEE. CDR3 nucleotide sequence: TGTGCCAGCAGCGCCGGCCAAGAGACCCAGTACTTC. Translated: CASSAGQETQYF.

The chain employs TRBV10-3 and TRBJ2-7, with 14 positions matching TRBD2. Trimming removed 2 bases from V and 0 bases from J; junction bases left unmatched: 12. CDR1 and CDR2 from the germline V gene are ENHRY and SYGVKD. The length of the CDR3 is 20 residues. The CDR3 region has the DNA TGTGCCATCAGTGAGCTCAGGGGGACTAGCGGGAGAGATAGCTCCTACGAGCAGTACTTC. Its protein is CAISELRGTSGRDSSYEQYF.

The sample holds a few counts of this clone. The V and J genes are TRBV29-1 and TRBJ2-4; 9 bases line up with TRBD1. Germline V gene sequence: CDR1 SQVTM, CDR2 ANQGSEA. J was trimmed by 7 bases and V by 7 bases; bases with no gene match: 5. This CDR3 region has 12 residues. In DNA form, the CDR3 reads TGCAGCGCCGGACAGGGGTTGAACATTCAGTACTTC. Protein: CSAGQGLNIQYF.

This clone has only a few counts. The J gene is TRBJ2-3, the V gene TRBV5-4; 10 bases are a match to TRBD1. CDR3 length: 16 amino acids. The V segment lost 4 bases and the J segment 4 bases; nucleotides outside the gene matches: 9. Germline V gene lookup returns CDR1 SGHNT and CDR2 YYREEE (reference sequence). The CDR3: CASSIGLGQGADTQYF. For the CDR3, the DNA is TGTGCCAGCAGCATTGGCCTCGGACAGGGGGCAGATACGCAGTATTTT.

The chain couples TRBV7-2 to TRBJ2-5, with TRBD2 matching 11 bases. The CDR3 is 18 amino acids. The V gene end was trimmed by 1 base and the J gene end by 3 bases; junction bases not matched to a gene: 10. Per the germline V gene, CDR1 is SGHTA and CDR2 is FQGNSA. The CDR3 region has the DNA TGTGCCAGCAGCTTAGGGTTAAGGGCACTAGCGGGAGAAGAGACCCAGTACTTC. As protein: CASSLGLRALAGEETQYF.

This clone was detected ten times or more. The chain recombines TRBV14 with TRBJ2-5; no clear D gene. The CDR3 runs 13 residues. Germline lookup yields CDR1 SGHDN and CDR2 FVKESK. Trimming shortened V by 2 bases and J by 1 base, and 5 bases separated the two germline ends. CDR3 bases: TGTGCCAGCAGCCAAAACAGCCAAGAGACCCAGTACTTC. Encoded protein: CASSQNSQETQYF.

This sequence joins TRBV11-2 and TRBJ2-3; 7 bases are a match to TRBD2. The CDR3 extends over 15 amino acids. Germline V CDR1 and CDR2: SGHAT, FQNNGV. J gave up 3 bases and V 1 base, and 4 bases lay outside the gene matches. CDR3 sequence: CASSLVVGRTDTQYF. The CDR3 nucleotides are TGTGCCAGCAGCTTAGTAGTCGGGAGGACAGATACGCAGTATTTT.

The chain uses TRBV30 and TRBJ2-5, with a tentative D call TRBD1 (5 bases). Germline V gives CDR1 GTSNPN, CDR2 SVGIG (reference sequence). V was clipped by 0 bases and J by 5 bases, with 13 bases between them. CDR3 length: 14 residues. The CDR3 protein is CAWSVQVSGETQYF. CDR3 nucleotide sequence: TGTGCCTGGAGTGTACAGGTCTCCGGTGAGACCCAGTACTTC.

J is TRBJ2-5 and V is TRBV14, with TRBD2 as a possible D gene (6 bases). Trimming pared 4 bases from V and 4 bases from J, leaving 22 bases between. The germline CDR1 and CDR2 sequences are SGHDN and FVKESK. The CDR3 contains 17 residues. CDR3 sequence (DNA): TGTGCCAGCAGCCCCCGACACCAAACTAGCTTGGGAGAGACCCAGTACTTC. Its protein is CASSPRHQTSLGETQYF.

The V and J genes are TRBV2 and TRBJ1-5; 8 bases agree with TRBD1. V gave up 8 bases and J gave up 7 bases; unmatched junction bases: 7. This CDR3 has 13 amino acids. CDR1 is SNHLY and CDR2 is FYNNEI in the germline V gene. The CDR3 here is CASDTGGGQPQHF. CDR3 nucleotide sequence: TGTGCCAGCGATACAGGGGGAGGCCAGCCCCAGCATTTT.

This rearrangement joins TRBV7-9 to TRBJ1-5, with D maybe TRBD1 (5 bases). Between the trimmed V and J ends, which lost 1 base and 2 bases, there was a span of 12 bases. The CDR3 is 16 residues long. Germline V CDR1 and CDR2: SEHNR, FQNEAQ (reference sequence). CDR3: CASSLGSGGGNQPQHF. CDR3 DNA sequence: TGTGCCAGCAGCTTAGGGTCGGGAGGGGGCAATCAGCCCCAGCATTTT.

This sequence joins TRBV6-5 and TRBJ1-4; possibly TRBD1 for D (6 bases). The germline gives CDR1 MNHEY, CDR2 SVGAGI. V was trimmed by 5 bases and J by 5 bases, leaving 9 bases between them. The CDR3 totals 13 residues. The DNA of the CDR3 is TGTGCCAGCAGTCGGACAGTAAATGAAAAACTGTTTTTT. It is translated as CASSRTVNEKLFF.

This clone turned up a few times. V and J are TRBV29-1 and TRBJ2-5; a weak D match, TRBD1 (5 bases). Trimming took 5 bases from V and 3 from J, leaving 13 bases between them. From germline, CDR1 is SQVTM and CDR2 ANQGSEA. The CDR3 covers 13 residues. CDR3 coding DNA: TGCAGCGTTTACTGGACAATAAAAGAGACCCAGTACTTC. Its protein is CSVYWTIKETQYF. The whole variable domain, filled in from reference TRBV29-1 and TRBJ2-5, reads SAVISQKPSRDICQRGTSLTIQCQVDSQVTMMFWYRQQPGQSLTLIATANQGSEATYESGFVIDKFPISRPNLTFSTLTVSNMSPEDSSIYLCSVYWTIKETQYFGPGTRLLVL.

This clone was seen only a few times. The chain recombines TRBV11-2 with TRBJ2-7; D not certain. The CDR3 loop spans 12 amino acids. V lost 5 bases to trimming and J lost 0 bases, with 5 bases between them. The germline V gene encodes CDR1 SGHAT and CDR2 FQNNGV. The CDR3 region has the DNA TGTGCCAGCAGCACAACCTCCTACGAGCAGTACTTC. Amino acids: CASSTTSYEQYF.

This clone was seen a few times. For the CDR3, the DNA is TGTGCCAGCAGCATCGGGACACCTGCAGAGACCCAGTACTTC. Amino acids: CASSIGTPAETQYF. V usage is TRBV7-2 and J usage is TRBJ2-5; TRBD1 might be the D (6 bases). The V end was cut by 5 bases, the J end by 4 bases, with 14 bases between. From germline, CDR1 is SGHTA and CDR2 FQGNSA. CDR3 length: 14 residues.

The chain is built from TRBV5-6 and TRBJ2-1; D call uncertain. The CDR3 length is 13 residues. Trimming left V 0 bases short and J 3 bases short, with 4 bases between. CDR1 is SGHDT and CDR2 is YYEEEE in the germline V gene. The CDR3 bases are TGTGCCAGCAGCTTGGGCAGCTACAATGAGCAGTTCTTC. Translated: CASSLGSYNEQFF. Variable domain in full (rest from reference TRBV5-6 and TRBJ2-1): DAGVTQSPTHLIKTRGQQVTLRCSPKSGHDTVSWYQQALGQGPQFIFQYYEEEERQRGNFPDRFSGHQFPNYSSELNVNALLLGDSALYLCASSLGSYNEQFFGPGTRLTVL.

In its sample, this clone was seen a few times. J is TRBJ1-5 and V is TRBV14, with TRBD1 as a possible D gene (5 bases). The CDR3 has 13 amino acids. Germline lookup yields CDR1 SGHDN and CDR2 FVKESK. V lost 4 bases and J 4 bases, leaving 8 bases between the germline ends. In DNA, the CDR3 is TGTGCCAGCAGCCCCGGGGGGAATCAGCCCCAGCATTTT. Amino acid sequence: CASSPGGNQPQHF.

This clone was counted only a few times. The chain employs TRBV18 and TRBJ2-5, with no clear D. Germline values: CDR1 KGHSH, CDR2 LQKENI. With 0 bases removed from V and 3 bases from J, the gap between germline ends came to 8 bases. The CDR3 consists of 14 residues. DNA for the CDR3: TGTGCCAGCTCACCACCGGGCAGAGAAGAGACCCAGTACTTC. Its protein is CASSPPGREETQYF.

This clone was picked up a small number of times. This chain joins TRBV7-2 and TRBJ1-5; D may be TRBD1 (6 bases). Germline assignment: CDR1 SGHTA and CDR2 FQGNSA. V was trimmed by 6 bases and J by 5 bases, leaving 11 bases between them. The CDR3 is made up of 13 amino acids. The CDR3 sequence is CASSYEGDQPQHF. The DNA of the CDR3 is TGTGCCAGCAGTTACGAGGGGGATCAGCCCCAGCATTTT.

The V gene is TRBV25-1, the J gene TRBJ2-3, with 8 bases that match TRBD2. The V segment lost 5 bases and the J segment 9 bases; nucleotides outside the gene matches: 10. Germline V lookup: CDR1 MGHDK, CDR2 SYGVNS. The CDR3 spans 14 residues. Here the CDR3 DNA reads TGTGCCAGCAGTCGTACGGGGGGGGCCGGGACGCAGTATTTT. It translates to CASSRTGGAGTQYF.

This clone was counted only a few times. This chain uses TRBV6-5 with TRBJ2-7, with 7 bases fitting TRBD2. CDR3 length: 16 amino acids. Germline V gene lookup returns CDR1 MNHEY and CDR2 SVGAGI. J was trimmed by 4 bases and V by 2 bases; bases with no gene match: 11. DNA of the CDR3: TGTGCCAGCAGTTACACGGGACTACCCGCCGTTTACGAGCAGTACTTC. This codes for CASSYTGLPAVYEQYF.

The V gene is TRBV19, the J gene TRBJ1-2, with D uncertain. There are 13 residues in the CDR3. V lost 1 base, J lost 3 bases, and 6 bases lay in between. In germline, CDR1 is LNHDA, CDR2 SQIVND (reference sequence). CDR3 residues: CASSIGTDYGYTF. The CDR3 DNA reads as TGTGCCAGTAGTATAGGTACAGACTATGGCTACACCTTC.